The rows below give T cell receptor beta chains drawn from one sample of a study of cytomegalovirus exposure and HLA in healthy donors. TCRdb's copy holds only in-frame clones and misses some; the assay was immunoSEQ multiplex PCR. The sample lists under 110,000 clones, 75% occurring once. Material: PBMCs. The receptors were gathered from a male donor in good health and CMV-seropositive. Both conserved end residues are part of each CDR3. A D gene is named only where the DNA matches it firmly. Clone size is not always given. Where it is, it says once, few, many or a class for expanded clones.

cdr3_length d_call j_call v_call clone_size cdr3_aa cdr3_nt
16 TRBD2 TRBJ2-7 TRBV10-1 - CASSEWTSGPYYEQYF TGCGCCAGCAGTGAATGGACTAGCGGGCCTTACTACGAGCAGTACTTC
14 TRBD1 TRBJ2-7 TRBV5-1 - CASSRQGTPDEQYF TGCGCCAGCAGCCGACAGGGAACCCCGGACGAGCAGTACTTC
16 TRBD2 TRBJ2-1 TRBV5-1 - CASSAGTSGIYNEQFF TGCGCCAGCAGTGCGGGTACTAGCGGAATTTACAATGAGCAGTTCTTC
17 TRBD1 TRBJ1-6 TRBV5-1 - CASSLGPGTGDNSPLHF TGCGCCAGCAGCTTGGGACCCGGGACAGGGGATAATTCACCCCTCCACTTT
15 - TRBJ1-1 TRBV7-3 - CASSLNTGLNTEAFF TGTGCCAGCAGCTTAAACACAGGGCTGAACACTGAAGCTTTCTTT
14 - TRBJ2-7 TRBV5-6 few CASRVQGLVYEQYF TGTGCCAGCAGGGTCCAGGGCTTAGTCTACGAGCAGTACTTC
13 - TRBJ1-1 TRBV14 - CASSQHRQVEAFF TGTGCCAGCAGCCAGCACAGACAAGTCGAAGCTTTCTTT
14 - TRBJ1-1 TRBV28 - CASSPEARSGEAFF TGTGCCAGCAGCCCTGAAGCCCGAAGTGGTGAAGCTTTCTTT
16 - TRBJ1-4 TRBV5-4 - CASSLGGAREGEKLFF TGTGCCAGCAGCTTGGGAGGGGCCAGGGAGGGCGAAAAACTGTTTTTT
15 - TRBJ2-1 TRBV7-9 - CASSLAQGAVTEQFF TGTGCCAGCAGCTTAGCCCAAGGGGCGGTAACTGAGCAGTTCTTC
15 TRBD1 TRBJ2-1 TRBV19 once CASRDRGLGNNEQFF TGTGCCAGTCGGGACAGGGGCTTGGGGAACAATGAGCAGTTCTTC
13 TRBD1 TRBJ1-2 TRBV29-1 - CSTLGQEMYGYTF TGCAGCACCCTCGGACAGGAGATGTATGGCTACACCTTC
15 - TRBJ1-1 TRBV5-1 - CASSYGDSGDTEAFF TGCGCCAGCAGCTATGGGGACTCTGGGGACACTGAAGCTTTCTTT
15 TRBD1 TRBJ2-7 TRBV6-1 - CASRMEAGGLGEQYF TGTGCCAGCAGGATGGAAGCAGGGGGATTAGGAGAGCAGTACTTC
16 - TRBJ1-4 TRBV5-6 - CASSLAVGQYNEKLFF TGTGCCAGCAGCTTGGCGGTTGGGCAGTATAATGAAAAACTGTTTTTT
15 TRBD2 TRBJ2-7 TRBV2 - CASMVSTSGTYEQYF TGTGCCAGCATGGTCTCGACTAGCGGGACCTACGAGCAGTACTTC
15 - TRBJ1-2 TRBV7-9 - CASSLLGQPNYGYTF TGTGCCAGCAGCCTGTTGGGACAACCGAACTATGGCTACACCTTC
15 TRBD2 TRBJ2-5 TRBV10-1 few CASGGTSGDQETQYF TGCGCCAGCGGCGGGACTAGCGGGGATCAAGAGACCCAGTACTTC
17 TRBD1 TRBJ2-7 TRBV4-3 - CASSQGPRDRGDYEQYF TGCGCCAGCAGCCAAGGGCCCCGGGACAGGGGGGACTACGAGCAGTACTTC
17 - TRBJ2-4 TRBV21-1 - CASTPGRVSVEGNIQYF TGTGCCAGCACCCCAGGGAGGGTATCGGTTGAGGGGAACATTCAGTACTTC
17 - TRBJ2-7 TRBV11-2 - CASSLDSGDTYSYEQYF TGTGCCAGCAGCTTAGATTCGGGGGATACGTATTCCTACGAGCAGTACTTC
16 - TRBJ2-3 TRBV5-1 - CASSPFGGSGTDTQYF TGCGCCAGCAGCCCCTTCGGCGGGTCTGGCACAGATACGCAGTATTTT
15 TRBD2 TRBJ2-3 TRBV5-6 once CASSTRLAVTDTQYF TGTGCCAGCAGCACGCGACTAGCGGTGACAGATACGCAGTATTTT
15 - TRBJ1-2 TRBV9 - CASSPPRRLSYGYTF TGTGCCAGCAGCCCACCCAGGCGCCTATCCTATGGCTACACCTTC
15 TRBD2 TRBJ2-5 TRBV19 - CASRIIAGVSETQYF TGTGCCAGTAGGATTATTGCGGGAGTCTCAGAGACCCAGTACTTC
13 - TRBJ2-1 TRBV7-9 once CASSLNNRHEQFF TGTGCCAGCAGCTTAAATAACAGGCATGAGCAGTTCTTC
17 TRBD2 TRBJ2-7 TRBV5-1 - CASSLGEGLATIYEQYF TGCGCCAGCAGCTTGGGGGAAGGACTAGCGACGATCTACGAGCAGTACTTC
16 TRBD1 TRBJ2-7 TRBV9 - CASSVTGTGGFDEQYF TGTGCCAGCAGCGTTACCGGGACAGGGGGCTTCGACGAGCAGTACTTC
17 - TRBJ2-7 TRBV5-1 - CASSLGSSSVISYEQYF TGCGCCAGCAGCTTGGGTAGTAGTAGCGTGATCTCCTACGAGCAGTACTTC
14 - TRBJ1-2 TRBV5-5 - CASSINRVNYGYTF TGTGCCAGCAGCATCAACAGGGTTAACTATGGCTACACCTTC
15 TRBD2 TRBJ2-7 TRBV4-3 few CASSHLFSGGGEQYF TGCGCCAGCAGCCACCTTTTCTCGGGGGGAGGAGAGCAGTACTTC
15 TRBD2 TRBJ2-3 TRBV29-1 - CSVRRTSGGADTQYF TGCAGCGTTCGGAGGACTAGCGGGGGTGCAGATACGCAGTATTTT
15 - TRBJ1-1 TRBV4-2 - CASSQVYTGPTEAFF TGTGCCAGCAGCCAAGTTTACACAGGCCCCACTGAAGCTTTCTTT
13 - TRBJ1-4 TRBV7-2 - CASSLMHGEKLFF TGTGCCAGCAGCTTAATGCACGGTGAAAAACTGTTTTTT
13 - TRBJ1-3 TRBV6-5 - CASKQASGNTIYF TGTGCCAGCAAACAGGCCTCTGGAAACACCATATATTTT
14 - TRBJ1-5 TRBV18 - CASSQDSPNQPQHF TGTGCCAGCTCACAAGACAGCCCGAATCAGCCCCAGCATTTT
14 - TRBJ2-5 TRBV2 few CASTERAYQETQYF TGTGCCAGCACGGAGCGGGCGTACCAAGAGACCCAGTACTTC
14 - TRBJ2-5 TRBV4-3 few CASSQGDSEETQYF TGCGCCAGCAGCCAAGGGGACTCAGAAGAGACCCAGTACTTC
16 - TRBJ2-6 TRBV6-5 - CASSYDSLTRANVLTF TGTGCCAGCAGTTATGACAGTCTTACCAGGGCCAACGTCCTGACTTTC
16 TRBD1 TRBJ2-3 TRBV5-1 - CASSLVDGTGADTQYF TGCGCCAGCAGCTTGGTTGACGGGACAGGGGCAGATACGCAGTATTTT
13 - TRBJ2-7 TRBV19 - CASNQGKNHEQYF TGTGCCAGTAATCAGGGTAAGAACCACGAGCAGTACTTC
16 - TRBJ1-4 TRBV14 few CASSQHHRARSEKLFF TGTGCCAGCAGCCAACATCACAGGGCTCGGAGTGAAAAACTGTTTTTT
17 TRBD2 TRBJ2-1 TRBV5-1 - CASSLTRLAGSDNEQFF TGCGCCAGCAGCTTGACCCGACTAGCGGGAAGCGACAATGAGCAGTTCTTC
16 TRBD2 TRBJ2-2 TRBV5-4 few CASSFGVAGVGGELFF TGTGCCAGCAGCTTTGGAGTAGCGGGAGTCGGCGGGGAGCTGTTTTTT
15 TRBD1 TRBJ2-5 TRBV2 - CASSEFNRGAETQYF TGTGCCAGCAGTGAATTCAACAGGGGGGCAGAGACCCAGTACTTC